This T cell receptor beta chain is from a study of Ad26.COV2.S vaccination and SARS-CoV-2 variants. Study-wide points: Vaccine recipients posted higher spike-specific TCR breadth than their placebo counterparts.

Note on this clone: Its antigen is currently unknown.

The assay was immunoSEQ multiplex PCR, and TCRdb's table has in-frame clones only and misses some. The sample includes about 240,000 clones, roughly 90% of them seen just once. Treatment reported: over 15 received Ad26.COV2.S at low or high dose, single or two shots; about five received placebo; per-sample allocation not given. Sampling happened 63 days after the first vaccine or placebo injection. Wuhan-strain SARS-CoV-2 spike was expressed by the Ad26 vector that made up the vaccine. Germline V gives CDR1 MNHEY, CDR2 SVGEGT. V was pared by 4 bases and J by 4 bases, with 13 bases of the junction left unmatched. The CDR3 is 18 amino acids.

The sequence came from a person between 18 and 60 years old who received the Ad26.COV2.S COVID-19 vaccine or a placebo. The J gene is TRBJ2-3, the V gene TRBV6-2 or TRBV6-3, with 11 bases that match TRBD2. This specimen consisted of peripheral blood, obtained in a trial of Ad26.COV2.S vaccine versus placebo. Here the CDR3 reads CASSSFRGSGGAADTQYF. The CDR3, as DNA: TGTGCCAGCAGTTCCTTCCGTGGTAGCGGGGGGGCGGCAGATACGCAGTATTTT.